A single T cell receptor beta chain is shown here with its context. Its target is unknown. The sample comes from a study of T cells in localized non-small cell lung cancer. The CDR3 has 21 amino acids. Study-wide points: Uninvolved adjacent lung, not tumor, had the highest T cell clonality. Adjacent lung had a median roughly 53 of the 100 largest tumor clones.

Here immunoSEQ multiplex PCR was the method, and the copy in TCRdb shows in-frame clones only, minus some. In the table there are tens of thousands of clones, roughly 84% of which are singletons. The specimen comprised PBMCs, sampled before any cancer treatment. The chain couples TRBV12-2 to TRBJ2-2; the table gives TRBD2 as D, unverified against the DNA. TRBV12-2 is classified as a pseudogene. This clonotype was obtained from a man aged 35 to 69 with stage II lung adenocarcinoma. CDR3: CASRLERSGTSTSRIVGELFF. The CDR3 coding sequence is TGTGCAAGTCGCTTAGAACGCTCCGGGACTAGCACCTCTCGGATAGTTGGGGAGCTGTTTTTT.